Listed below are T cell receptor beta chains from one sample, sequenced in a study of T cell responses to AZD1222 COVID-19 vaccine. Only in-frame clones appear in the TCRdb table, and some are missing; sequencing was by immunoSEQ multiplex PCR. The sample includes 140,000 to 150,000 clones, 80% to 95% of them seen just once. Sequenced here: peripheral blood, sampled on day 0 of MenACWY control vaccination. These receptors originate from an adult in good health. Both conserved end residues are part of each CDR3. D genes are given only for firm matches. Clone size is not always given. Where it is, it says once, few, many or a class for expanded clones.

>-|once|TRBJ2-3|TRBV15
CATSRDQWGAGDTQYF
TGTGCCACCAGCAGAGATCAATGGGGGGCTGGAGATACGCAGTATTTT
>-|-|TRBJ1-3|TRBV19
CASRRASGNTIYF
TGTGCCAGTCGCAGGGCCTCTGGAAACACCATATATTTT
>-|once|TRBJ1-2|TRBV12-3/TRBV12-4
CASSLTGQGYTF
TGTGCCAGCAGTTTAACAGGGCAGGGCTACACCTTC
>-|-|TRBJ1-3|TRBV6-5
CASSFPGGNTIYF
TGTGCCAGCAGTTTTCCGGGCGGAAACACCATATATTTT
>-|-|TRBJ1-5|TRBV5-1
CASRGTVTWGNQPQHF
TGCGCCAGCAGGGGGACGGTTACGTGGGGCAATCAGCCCCAGCATTTT
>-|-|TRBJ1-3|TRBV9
CASSAAPTGGSGNTIYF
TGTGCCAGCAGCGCGGCCCCAACAGGCGGGTCTGGAAACACCATATATTTT
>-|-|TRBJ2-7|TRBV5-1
CASSFEQGGFEQYF
TGCGCCAGCAGCTTCGAACAGGGGGGGTTCGAGCAGTACTTC
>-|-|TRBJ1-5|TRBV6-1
CASSDLLRGSNQPQHF
TGTGCCAGCAGTGACTTACTAAGGGGTAGCAATCAGCCCCAGCATTTT
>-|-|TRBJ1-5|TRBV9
CASSDGAAQPQHF
TGTGCCAGCAGCGACGGTGCGGCCCAGCCCCAGCATTTT
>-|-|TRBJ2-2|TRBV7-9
CASSRGSIATGELFF
TGTGCCAGCAGCCGGGGGTCGATTGCCACCGGGGAGCTGTTTTTT
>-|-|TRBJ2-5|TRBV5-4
CASSLWRREETQYF
TGTGCCAGCAGCTTGTGGCGGAGGGAAGAGACCCAGTACTTC
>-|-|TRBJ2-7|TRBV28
CASRARYEQQYF
TGTGCCAGCAGGGCGAGGTACGAGCAGCAGTACTTC
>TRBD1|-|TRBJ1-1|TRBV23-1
CASTPWFVLGTGGTEAFF
TGCGCCAGCACCCCGTGGTTTGTTTTGGGGACAGGGGGGACTGAAGCTTTCTTT
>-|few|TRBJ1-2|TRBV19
CASRLRGENYGYTF
TGTGCCAGTAGGCTCCGGGGCGAGAACTATGGCTACACCTTC
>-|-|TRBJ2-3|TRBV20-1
CSAPADTQYF
TGCAGTGCCCCCGCAGATACGCAGTATTTT
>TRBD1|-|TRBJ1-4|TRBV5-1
CASRLRPGTGDSTNEKLFF
TGCGCCAGCAGGCTTAGACCCGGGACAGGGGATTCAACTAATGAAAAACTGTTTTTT
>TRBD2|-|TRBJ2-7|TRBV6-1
CAIREAGGSAYEQYF
TGTGCCATCAGGGAAGCGGGGGGTTCCGCCTACGAGCAGTACTTC
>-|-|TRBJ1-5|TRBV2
CASSARQPPGPQHF
TGTGCCAGCAGTGCCCGGCAGCCTCCAGGGCCCCAGCATTTT
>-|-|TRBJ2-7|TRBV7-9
CASTPGDRDEYEQYF
TGTGCCAGCACCCCCGGTGACCGGGATGAATACGAGCAGTACTTC
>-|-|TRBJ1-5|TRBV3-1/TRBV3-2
CASSQDTGVGPQHF
TGTGCCAGCAGCCAAGATACGGGAGTTGGCCCCCAGCATTTT
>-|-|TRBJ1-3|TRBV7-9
CASSSGSGAYSGNTIYF
TGTGCCAGCAGCTCGGGGTCGGGGGCCTACTCTGGAAACACCATATATTTT
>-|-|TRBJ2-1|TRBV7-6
CASSPPNKGKQFF
TGTGCCAGCAGCCCACCCAATAAGGGGAAGCAGTTCTTC
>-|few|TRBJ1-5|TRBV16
CASSQFTGQPQHF
TGTGCCAGCAGCCAATTTACGGGGCAGCCCCAGCATTTT
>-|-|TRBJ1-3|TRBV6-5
CASGGFSGNTIYF
TGTGCCAGCGGGGGTTTCTCTGGAAACACCATATATTTT
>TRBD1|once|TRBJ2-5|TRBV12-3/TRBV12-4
CASRTGVGETQYF
TGTGCCAGCAGGACAGGGGTGGGAGAGACCCAGTACTTC
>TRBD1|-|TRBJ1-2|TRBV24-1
CATSDPGTDSYGYTF
TGTGCCACCAGTGATCCTGGGACAGACTCCTATGGCTACACCTTC
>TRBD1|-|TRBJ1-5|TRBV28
CAIQQEDRAYNQPQHF
TGTGCCATCCAGCAGGAAGACAGGGCCTACAATCAGCCCCAGCATTTT
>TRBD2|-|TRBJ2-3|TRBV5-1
CASSLRSGGLSDTQYF
TGCGCCAGCAGCTTGCGGTCGGGGGGGCTTTCAGATACGCAGTATTTT
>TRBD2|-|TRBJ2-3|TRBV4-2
CASSQDPPSGGAGRTDTQYF
TGTGCCAGCAGCCAAGACCCCCCGAGCGGGGGGGCGGGCAGAACAGATACGCAGTATTTT
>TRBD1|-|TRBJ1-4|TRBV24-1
CATGQGANEKLFF
TGTGCCACCGGACAGGGGGCAAATGAAAAACTGTTTTTT
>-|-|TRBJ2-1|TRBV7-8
CASSLMTAKYNEQFF
TGTGCCAGCAGCTTAATGACAGCTAAATACAATGAGCAGTTCTTC
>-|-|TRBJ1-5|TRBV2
CASRENGVTGQPQHF
TGTGCCAGCAGAGAAAACGGGGTCACGGGCCAGCCCCAGCATTTT
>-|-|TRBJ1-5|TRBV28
CASRPHRVLNQPQHF
TGTGCCAGCAGACCTCACCGGGTTCTCAATCAGCCCCAGCATTTT
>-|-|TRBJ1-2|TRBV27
CASSSPTMGHGYTF
TGTGCCAGCAGTTCTCCCACTATGGGGCATGGCTACACCTTC
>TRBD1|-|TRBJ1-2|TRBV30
CAWSVQGGTNYGYTF
TGTGCCTGGAGTGTACAGGGGGGTACTAACTATGGCTACACCTTC
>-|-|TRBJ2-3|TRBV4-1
CASSQVQGDTQYF
TGCGCCAGCAGCCAAGTCCAGGGAGATACGCAGTATTTT
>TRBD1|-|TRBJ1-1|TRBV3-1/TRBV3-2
CASSLGQVNTEAFF
TGTGCCAGCAGCCTGGGACAGGTGAACACTGAAGCTTTCTTT
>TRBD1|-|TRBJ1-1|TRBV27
CASLGAGGMNTEAFF
TGTGCCAGCCTAGGGGCAGGGGGTATGAACACTGAAGCTTTCTTT
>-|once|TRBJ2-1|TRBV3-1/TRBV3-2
CASSQDLSGTTYNEQFF
TGTGCCAGCAGCCAAGATCTTTCCGGGACGACTTACAATGAGCAGTTCTTC
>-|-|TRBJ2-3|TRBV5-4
CASSRGDTQYF
TGTGCCAGCAGTCGTGGGGATACGCAGTATTTT
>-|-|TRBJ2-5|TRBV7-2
CASSLGGLAETQYF
TGTGCCAGCAGCTTAGGGGGTCTAGCCGAGACCCAGTACTTC
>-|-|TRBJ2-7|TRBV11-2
CASRGGYEQYF
TGTGCCAGCAGAGGGGGTTACGAGCAGTACTTC
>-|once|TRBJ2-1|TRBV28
CASRRTTSSYNEQFF
TGTGCCAGCAGAAGGACTACGAGCTCCTACAATGAGCAGTTCTTC
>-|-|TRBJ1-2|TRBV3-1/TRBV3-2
CASSQGGIGGYTF
TGTGCCAGCAGCCAAGGAGGGATAGGTGGCTACACCTTC
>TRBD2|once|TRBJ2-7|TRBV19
CASSPGLAGAVSYEQYF
TGTGCCAGTAGTCCGGGACTAGCGGGCGCAGTAAGCTACGAGCAGTACTTC
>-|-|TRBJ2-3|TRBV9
CASSQGTNTDTQYF
TGTGCCAGCAGCCAGGGGACCAACACAGATACGCAGTATTTT